The sequence of this TCR beta chain was determined in a study of radiation and T cells in renal cell carcinoma. Overall study results and limits: Compared with controls, irradiated tumors showed greater TCR clonality. Tumor samples were small regions of around 0.91 g.

This clone was observed a handful of times. Antigen: not known. This table comes from immunoSEQ multiplex PCR, and its TCRdb copy is limited to in-frame clones, with some not included. The sample comprises around 10,000 clones, roughly 60% of which are singletons, and 15% to 20% rests with the top ten. Indicated treatment: 15 Gy SBRT to primary tumor, nephrectomy 4 weeks later. The V segment lost 4 bases and the J segment 4 bases; nucleotides outside the gene matches: 8. The CDR3 runs 15 residues. Germline CDR1 reads MGHRA; CDR2 reads YSYEKL. This chain connects TRBV4-1 to TRBJ2-3, with 7 bases aligning to TRBD1. The sample here was tumor tissue, taken from a patient whose treatment included radiotherapy and nephrectomy. This sequence originates from a woman aged 50 to 65 with renal cell carcinoma. For the CDR3, the DNA is TGCGCCAGCAGCCGCCACCAGGGGGTGGCAGATACGCAGTATTTT. Translated, it gives CASSRHQGVADTQYF.